The next 24 T cell receptor beta chains were all read from a single sample in a study of T-cell memory formation after mild COVID-19. Each CDR3 protein gets one entry after TCRdb re-called the 5' RACE reads with MiXCR. The data show 200,000 to 250,000 distinct CDR3 sequences, with 16% seen just once and 3.5% held by the top ten. The source material was PBMCs or a T cell subset sorted from them (not recorded which). The receptor source for this set is a young man who had mild COVID-19 (a few samples of this study predate the infection). Cell type and time point are not known.

The chain recombines TRBV20-1 with TRBJ2-3, with D possibly being TRBD2 (5 bases). Trimming pared 3 bases from V and 0 bases from J, leaving 10 bases between. Germline V gene sequence: CDR1 DFQATT, CDR2 SNEGSKA (reference sequence). The CDR3 has 14 amino acids. The CDR3 sequence is CSARATISTDTQYF. In DNA, the CDR3 is TGCAGTGCTAGGGCGACTATAAGCACAGATACGCAGTATTTT.

This rearrangement joins TRBV6-6 to TRBJ1-1; TRBD1 aligns across 7 bases. V gave up 5 bases and J gave up 1 base; unmatched junction bases: 7. The CDR3 loop spans 15 amino acids. CDR1 and CDR2 (germline): MNHNY, SVGAGI (reference sequence). Here the CDR3 reads CASSGTGTANTEAFF. Here the CDR3 DNA reads TGTGCCAGCAGTGGGACCGGGACAGCGAACACTGAAGCTTTCTTT.

The table lists this clonotype with a few counts. This sequence joins TRBV4-3 and TRBJ1-2; D gene ambiguous. The CDR3 runs to 16 residues. The germline V gene encodes CDR1 LGHNA and CDR2 YSLEER. Trimming removed 0 bases from V and 1 base from J, with 12 bases in between. The CDR3 DNA reads as TGCGCCAGCAGCCAAGAAGCGTTAGGCAATAACTATGGCTACACCTTC. Translating gives CASSQEALGNNYGYTF.

In its sample, this clonotype was seen a few times. The chain uses TRBV20-1 and TRBJ1-2; 9 bases map to TRBD1. Per the germline V gene, CDR1 is DFQATT and CDR2 is SNEGSKA (reference sequence). J gave up 3 bases and V 5 bases, and 7 bases lay outside the gene matches. This CDR3 is built from 14 residues. In DNA, the CDR3 is TGCAGTGCTGGCGGAGACAGGGGGTACTATGGCTACACCTTC. It yields the protein CSAGGDRGYYGYTF.

The rearrangement links TRBV28 to TRBJ1-5; a possible D gene is TRBD1 (5 bases). CDR3 length: 12 amino acids. V was clipped by 3 bases and J by 7 bases, with 7 bases between them. Germline V gene data show CDR1 as MDHEN and CDR2 as SYDVKM. The CDR3 loop reads CASSFGGQPQHF. CDR3 sequence (DNA): TGTGCCAGCAGTTTCGGGGGACAGCCCCAGCATTTT.

The J gene is TRBJ2-3, the V gene TRBV12-3 or TRBV12-4, with D tentatively TRBD1 (5 bases). Trimming took off 7 bases at V and 2 bases at J, with 13 bases between the two ends. The CDR3 runs to 14 residues. This CDR3 reads CASTLRETTDTQYF. CDR3 DNA: TGTGCCAGCACCCTCAGGGAAACCACAGATACGCAGTATTTT.

The chain is built from TRBV10-3 and TRBJ2-5; D may be TRBD2 (5 bases). Per germline, CDR1 ENHRY and CDR2 SYGVKD. Trimming removed 8 bases from V and 7 bases from J, with 17 bases in between. The CDR3 has 13 amino acids. CDR3 sequence: CAIGPAEKTTQYF. The CDR3 DNA is TGTGCCATCGGGCCAGCGGAGAAGACGACCCAGTACTTC.

This clonotype was seen a handful of times. The V call is TRBV6-1, the J call TRBJ1-5; unclear D gene. V was cut by 3 bases and J by 6 bases, with 6 bases left in between. CDR1 is MNHNS, CDR2 SASEGT, per germline. This CDR3 contains 12 residues. This CDR3 is CASSDPTQPQHF. The CDR3 nucleotides read TGTGCCAGCAGTGACCCTACTCAGCCCCAGCATTTT.

The chain has TRBV19 and TRBJ1-1; TRBD1 matches at 8 bases. The CDR3 spans 13 residues. After removal of 8 bases from V and 2 bases from J, the junction contained 4 bases not matched to a gene. Germline values: CDR1 LNHDA, CDR2 SQIVND (reference sequence). The CDR3 here is CASGDRGNTEAFF. CDR3 coding DNA: TGTGCCAGTGGAGACAGGGGAAACACTGAAGCTTTCTTT.

J is TRBJ1-2 and V is TRBV18; 8 bases match TRBD1. This CDR3 contains 17 residues. Germline V CDR1 and CDR2: KGHSH, LQKENI. Germline trimming cut 3 bases from V and 4 bases from J; bases unmatched to any gene: 13. As DNA, the CDR3 is TGTGCCAGCTCACCTAGGGTTGTCGGACAGGGATCCTATGGCTACACCTTC. Protein: CASSPRVVGQGSYGYTF.

This clonotype was detected ten times or more. This sequence joins TRBV5-1 and TRBJ2-7, with D possibly TRBD1 on 5 matching bases. Trimming took off 3 bases at V and 3 bases at J, with 13 bases between the two ends. CDR3 length: 14 amino acids. Germline CDR1 is SGHRS and CDR2 is YFSETQ. This chain's CDR3 is CASSSQGGNYEQYF. DNA for the CDR3: TGCGCCAGCAGCTCCCAGGGCGGCAACTACGAGCAGTACTTC.

This clonotype occurred a few times. V usage is TRBV12-3 or TRBV12-4 and J usage is TRBJ1-1; D not certain. The length of the CDR3 is 12 residues. V was shortened by 6 bases and J by 0 bases, with 5 bases between the two germline ends. CDR3 sequence reads: CASRVLNTEAFF. In DNA, the CDR3 is TGTGCCAGCAGGGTCCTGAACACTGAAGCTTTCTTT.

This chain connects TRBV23-1 to TRBJ1-3; D is ambiguous. TRBV23-1 is an ORF, and what it does is uncertain. This CDR3 contains 15 residues. CDR3 nucleotides: TGCCCCTCCAGCGAGGATTCAATCTCTGGAAACACCATATATTTT. Translation: CPSSEDSISGNTIYF.

The V and J genes are TRBV28 and TRBJ2-2; a weak D match, TRBD2 (6 bases). CDR3 size: 13 residues. Trimming cost V 6 bases and J 7 bases, with 12 bases left between them. CDR1 is MDHEN, CDR2 SYDVKM, per germline. The DNA of the CDR3 is TGTGCCAGCAGAAGGACCGGGGGCGGGGAGCTGTTTTTT. Translation gives CASRRTGGGELFF.

Here the CDR3 reads CASSLTGGRASNQPQHF. CDR3 DNA: TGTGCCAGCAGCTTGACAGGGGGCAGAGCAAGCAATCAGCCCCAGCATTTT. The rearrangement joins TRBV7-2 to TRBJ1-5, with 10 bases that match TRBD1. This CDR3 has 17 residues. With V trimmed by 3 bases and J by 1 base, 6 bases remained unmatched. The germline gives CDR1 SGHTA, CDR2 FQGNSA. The variable domain in full, completed from reference TRBV7-2 and TRBJ1-5, reads GAGVSQSPSNKVTEKGKDVELRCDPISGHTALYWYRQSLGQGLEFLIYFQGNSAPDKSGLPSDRFSAERTGGSVSTLTIQRTQQEDSAVYLCASSLTGGRASNQPQHFGDGTRLSIL.

This clonotype was found many times. The genes are TRBV9 and TRBJ2-5; D call uncertain. Deletions cut 0 bases from V and 2 bases from J, with 5 bases between. Germline CDR1 SGDLS, CDR2 YYNGEE. CDR3 size: 13 residues. The CDR3 spells CASSVAAQETQYF. The CDR3 DNA reads as TGTGCCAGCAGCGTAGCGGCTCAAGAGACCCAGTACTTC.

The chain recombines TRBV5-1 with TRBJ1-2; the match to TRBD1 covers 7 bases. The CDR3 covers 14 residues. Germline-derived CDR1 and CDR2 are SGHRS and YFSETQ. With 4 bases clipped from V and 2 bases from J, the junction kept 5 bases outside the gene matches. CDR3 amino acids: CASSPGQPNYGYTF. CDR3 sequence (DNA): TGCGCCAGCAGCCCGGGACAGCCAAACTATGGCTACACCTTC.

The sample holds a few counts of this clonotype. V gene TRBV3-1 combines with J gene TRBJ2-1, with 12 nucleotides matching TRBD2. CDR3 length: 18 residues. From germline, CDR1 is LGHDT and CDR2 YNNKEL (reference sequence). The junction had 9 bases not matched to a gene; V was cut back by 2 bases and J by 4 bases. The DNA of the CDR3 is TGTGCCAGCAGCCAATCCCTACTAGCGGGGGGCGCGTACAATGAGCAGTTCTTC. Protein sequence: CASSQSLLAGGAYNEQFF.

CDR3 DNA sequence: TGTGCCAGCAGTGATGCGGGGAGAGGTGATACGCAGTATTTT. It codes for CASSDAGRGDTQYF. This chain joins TRBV2 and TRBJ2-3; possibly TRBD2 for D (6 bases). The CDR3 spans 14 residues. CDR1 and CDR2 (germline): SNHLY, FYNNEI. The V and J ends lost 3 bases and 6 bases respectively, with 13 bases between them.

This chain uses TRBV10-3 with TRBJ2-3; D is possibly TRBD2 (5 bases). CDR1 ENHRY and CDR2 SYGVKD come from the germline V gene. CDR3 size: 14 residues. V was clipped by 10 bases and J by 5 bases, with 19 bases between them. CDR3 DNA: TGTGCCACCTCCGGGAAGGCTTGGGTAGATACGCAGTATTTT. It yields the protein CATSGKAWVDTQYF.

Ten or more counts support this clonotype. V is TRBV7-2 and J is TRBJ2-5; D tentatively reads TRBD1 or TRBD2 (5 bases each). This CDR3 has 13 amino acids. Germline V gene data show CDR1 as SGHTA and CDR2 as FQGNSA. V was cut by 3 bases and J by 6 bases, with 11 bases left in between. The CDR3: CASSLRGEKTQYF. CDR3 bases: TGTGCCAGCAGCTTGAGGGGCGAAAAGACCCAGTACTTC.

This clonotype was seen repeatedly, ten times or more. V and J are TRBV20-1 and TRBJ2-7, with D maybe TRBD1 (6 bases). The CDR3 totals 15 residues. Germline V gene sequence: CDR1 DFQATT, CDR2 SNEGSKA (reference sequence). V lost 3 bases to trimming and J lost 0 bases, with 15 bases between them. The CDR3 coding sequence is TGCAGTGCTAGTTCGGACAGTTGGAGCTCCTACGAGCAGTACTTC. This translates into CSASSDSWSSYEQYF.

The gene calls are TRBV7-2 and TRBJ2-1; TRBD2 matches 10 bases. This CDR3 comprises 16 residues. V lost 5 bases to trimming and J lost 5 bases; unmatched junction nucleotides: 9. From germline, CDR1 is SGHTA and CDR2 FQGNSA. CDR3 sequence reads: CASSPPGLAANNEQFF. The CDR3 nucleotides read TGTGCCAGCAGCCCGCCCGGACTAGCGGCCAACAATGAGCAGTTCTTC.

There are many counts of this clonotype. The chain joins TRBV5-6 to TRBJ2-5; D unresolved. Germline V lookup: CDR1 SGHDT, CDR2 YYEEEE. CDR3 length: 13 residues. V gave up 0 bases and J gave up 6 bases, with 9 bases separating them. The CDR3 DNA follows: TGTGCCAGCAGCTTGGTCCTCTTGAAGACCCAGTACTTC. Protein product: CASSLVLLKTQYF.